The 19 T cell receptor beta chains listed next were all sequenced from one sample in a study of blood T cells in healthy people across ages. Alongside a J-beta primer mix, a sample-barcoded 5' primer served in a second PCR lasting roughly 6 to 11 cycles. TCRdb passed the 5' RACE reads through MiXCR, listing each CDR3 protein once. Here the sample spans 800,000 or so distinct CDR3 sequences, 35% to 50% being singletons. Sequencing was done on a sample of blood. These receptors all stem from an elderly man in good health.

CDR3 residues: CASSVTHVPSYEQYF. CDR3 bases: TGTGCCAGCAGTGTGACACACGTTCCAAGTTACGAGCAGTACTTC. The J gene is TRBJ2-7, the V gene TRBV27, with D hard to call. The V gene lost 5 bases and the J gene lost 4 bases, with 18 bases spanning the gap. The CDR3 spans 15 residues. CDR1 and CDR2 from the germline V gene are MNHEY and SMNVEV (reference sequence).

This clonotype was counted between two and nine times. The chain recombines TRBV25-1 with TRBJ2-7; TRBD2 agrees at 7 bases. The CDR3 contains 14 residues. Germline CDR1 is MGHDK and CDR2 is SYGVNS. The trim removed 6 bases at V and 7 bases at J, leaving 12 bases unmatched. The DNA for the CDR3 is TGTGCCAGCAGGCCCCAGGGAGGGAAACGGGAGCAGTACTTC. Protein sequence: CASRPQGGKREQYF.

The CDR3 loop is CASSLGSDRVSYEQYF. The CDR3 nucleotides read TGTGCCAGCAGCTTAGGATCGGACAGGGTATCCTACGAGCAGTACTTC. V and J are TRBV7-2 and TRBJ2-7, with TRBD1 matching over 8 bases. Germline-derived CDR1 and CDR2 are SGHTA and FQGNSA. Trimming removed 1 base from V and 1 base from J; junction bases left unmatched: 6. The CDR3 spans 16 residues.

The genes are TRBV12-3 or TRBV12-4 and TRBJ2-2; 7 bases are shared with TRBD1. The CDR3 sequence is 15 residues long. The ends lost 5 bases at V and 2 bases at J; junction bases unmatched: 5. CDR3 sequence (DNA): TGTGCCAGCAGTCGGGACAGACCAAACACCGGGGAGCTGTTTTTT. This sequence encodes CASSRDRPNTGELFF.

The table lists this clonotype with a few counts. V is TRBV29-1 and J is TRBJ2-5, with 9 bases aligning to TRBD2. The V gene's germline CDR1 is SQVTM and CDR2 ANQGSEA. There are 16 residues in the CDR3. J lost 2 bases, V lost 6 bases, and 13 bases had no gene match. The CDR3 protein is CSVRRFLAGIQETQYF. The CDR3 DNA reads TGCAGCGTCCGGCGGTTTCTAGCGGGAATTCAAGAGACCCAGTACTTC.

This chain links TRBV6-5 with TRBJ2-2, with a tentative D call TRBD2 (5 bases). CDR1 is MNHEY, CDR2 SVGAGI, per germline. The CDR3 runs to 14 residues. Trimming took 2 bases from V and 9 from J, leaving 13 bases between them. The CDR3 DNA reads TGTGCCAGCAGTTACGCGGGCCCCAGACGGGAGCTGTTTTTT. Residues: CASSYAGPRRELFF.

This clonotype came up once. This may come from a read error, since a much larger clone is one base off. The chain carries TRBV12-3 or TRBV12-4 and TRBJ2-1; TRBD1 matches 9 bases. The length of the CDR3 is 17 residues. CDR3 protein: CAGSDPGQGFGYNEQFF. CDR3 nucleotide sequence: TGTGCCGGCAGTGATCCGGGACAGGGATTCGGGTACAATGAGCAGTTCTTC.

V usage is TRBV10-3 and J usage is TRBJ2-1, with unresolved D. The J call may be in error: the DNA end matches TRBJ2-7 better. Germline loops: CDR1 ENHRY, CDR2 SYGVKD. The CDR3 extends over 13 amino acids. CDR3 protein: CAISLEYYNEQYF. DNA for the CDR3: TGTGCCATCAGTCTGGAATATTACAATGAGCAGTACTTC.

The chain carries TRBV9 and TRBJ2-7; the match to TRBD1 covers 7 bases. Looked up from germline, CDR1 is SGDLS and CDR2 is YYNGEE. The J segment lost 5 bases and the V segment lost 4 bases, leaving 9 bases of the junction unmatched. The CDR3 is 14 residues long. This CDR3 reads CASSPMTGFDEQYF. The CDR3 DNA reads as TGTGCCAGCAGCCCAATGACAGGGTTCGACGAGCAGTACTTC.

This clonotype came up a few times. This rearrangement joins TRBV19 to TRBJ1-2; 11 nucleotides line up with TRBD1. The V gene's germline CDR1 is LNHDA and CDR2 SQIVND (reference sequence). The V segment lost 7 bases and the J segment 4 bases; nucleotides outside the gene matches: 8. This CDR3 is 15 amino acids long. The CDR3 reads CASTGTGGIGYGYTF. In DNA, the CDR3 is TGTGCCAGTACCGGGACAGGGGGTATAGGCTATGGCTACACCTTC.

The gene calls are TRBV20-1 and TRBJ2-3, with TRBD2 matching over 11 bases. Germline lookup yields CDR1 DFQATT and CDR2 SNEGSKA (reference sequence). This CDR3 region has 17 residues. V lost 2 bases to trimming and J lost 2 bases; unmatched junction nucleotides: 9. The CDR3 DNA sequence: TGCAGTGCTAGACCTGCTAGACTAGCGGGAACCACAGATACGCAGTATTTT. Translating gives CSARPARLAGTTDTQYF.

V is TRBV20-1 and J is TRBJ1-6; the D is unclear. Germline-derived CDR1 and CDR2 are DFQATT and SNEGSKA (reference sequence). The CDR3 totals 13 residues. Trimming shortened V by 0 bases and J by 9 bases, and 9 bases separated the two germline ends. In DNA form, the CDR3 reads TGCAGTGCTAGAGATTTATTAGGTTCACCCCTCCACTTT. It encodes CSARDLLGSPLHF.

The chain recombines TRBV6-6 with TRBJ2-1, with D perhaps TRBD2 (5 bases). The CDR3 covers 15 residues. V lost 6 bases to trimming and J lost 6 bases, with 18 bases between them. The V gene's germline CDR1 is MNHNY and CDR2 SVGAGI (reference sequence). In DNA, the CDR3 is TGTGCCAGCAGCACTCCGGGAACTAAAGGCAATGAGCAGTTCTTC. Its translation: CASSTPGTKGNEQFF.

This clonotype came up many times. The gene calls are TRBV6-2 or TRBV6-3 and TRBJ1-1, with D uncertain. Trimming pared 4 bases from V and 3 bases from J, leaving 15 bases between. The CDR3 runs to 15 residues. Germline-derived CDR1 and CDR2 are MNHEY and SVGEGT. The chain's CDR3 is CASSLEDFDYTEAFF. CDR3 nucleotide sequence: TGTGCCAGCAGTTTAGAGGACTTCGACTACACTGAAGCTTTCTTT.

The gene calls are TRBV29-1 and TRBJ1-2; 9 nucleotides agree with TRBD1. The CDR3 contains 14 residues. Losses at the gene ends were 3 bases for V and 7 bases for J; bases not matched to a gene: 9. CDR1 and CDR2 (germline): SQVTM, ANQGSEA. In DNA form, the CDR3 reads TGCAGCGTTGAGCGTTCGGACAGGGGCGGTGGCTACACCTTC. Protein sequence: CSVERSDRGGGYTF.

The CDR3 loop reads CASSAGNTIYF. For the CDR3, the DNA is TGTGCCAGCAGCGCCGGAAACACCATATATTTT. The chain has TRBV7-6 and TRBJ1-3; D gene uncertain. CDR1 SGHVS and CDR2 FNYEAQ come from the germline V gene. The CDR3 runs 11 residues. V lost 5 bases to trimming and J lost 4 bases, with 3 bases between them.

V usage is TRBV27 and J usage is TRBJ1-6; TRBD1 might be the D (6 bases). The germline V and J ends were trimmed by 5 bases and 9 bases, with 14 bases remaining between them. The length of the CDR3 is 14 residues. Germline V CDR1 and CDR2: MNHEY, SMNVEV (reference sequence). This chain's CDR3 is CASSGGQVGSPLHF. DNA of the CDR3: TGTGCCAGCAGTGGGGGGCAGGTTGGTTCACCCCTCCACTTT.

This clonotype was picked up a small number of times. The genes are TRBV20-1 and TRBJ2-7; 9 positions agree with TRBD1. CDR1 is DFQATT, CDR2 SNEGSKA, per germline (reference sequence). The CDR3 spans 14 residues. With V trimmed by 2 bases and J by 5 bases, 7 bases remained unmatched. The CDR3 here is CSARISGQGDEQYF. In DNA form, the CDR3 reads TGCAGTGCTAGAATATCGGGACAGGGTGACGAGCAGTACTTC.

This clonotype was detected only a few times. The V call is TRBV5-1, the J call TRBJ1-1; D is unclear. The CDR3 extends over 14 amino acids. V lost 0 bases to trimming and J lost 1 base, with 7 bases between them. Per the germline V gene, CDR1 is SGHRS and CDR2 is YFSETQ. CDR3 sequence reads: CASSLDGQNTEAFF. The CDR3 DNA is TGCGCCAGCAGCTTGGACGGGCAGAACACTGAAGCTTTCTTT.